The 30 T cell receptor beta chains reported below all come from one sample, sequenced in a study of tumor-infiltrating lymphocytes in primary liver carcinoma. Unsorted whole blood supplied the blood RNA, and germline DNA was isolated too. Researchers generated TCR beta cDNA from about 0.5 ug of total RNA, relying on a constant-region primer. Modified slightly, ARM-PCR produced TCR beta libraries over three nested multiplex PCR rounds. For around 9 cycles apiece, the opening two PCR rounds ran with TRBV1-TRBV30 forward primers and a C-beta reverse primer. MiXCR, applied by TCRdb to the multiplex PCR reads, yields one record per CDR3 protein. The profile shows approximately 320,000 distinct CDR3 sequences, roughly three fifths of them singletons. Specimen: peripheral blood. These receptors originate from a woman in her twenties or thirties with primary liver carcinoma and hepatitis B virus infection.

Regarding this clonotype: This clone may be a read error of a much larger clone one base away. This sequence joins TRBV4-3 and TRBJ2-7, with D perhaps assigned TRBD1 or TRBD2 (6 bases each). CDR3 length: 16 residues. With 0 bases removed from V and 3 bases from J, the gap between germline ends came to 15 bases. From germline, CDR1 is LGHNA and CDR2 YSLEER. The CDR3 loop is CASSQERGPYRYEQYF. The CDR3 nucleotides are TGCGCCAGCAGCCAAGAACGGGGGCCCTATCGCTACGAGCAGTACTTC.

Notes on this clonotype: One base away lies a much larger clone, so this may be a sequencing read error. The chain is built from TRBV6-5 and TRBJ2-1, with unresolved D. Germline CDR1 MNHEY, CDR2 SVGAGI. The CDR3 runs to 15 residues. The CDR3 reads CASSPRASSYNERFF. CDR3 bases: TGTGCCAGCAGTCCTAGGGCCAGCTCCTACAATGAGCGGTTCTTC.

Details on this clonotype: This may be a read error, as it is one base from a much larger clone. The rearrangement links TRBV5-1 to TRBJ2-3, with D possibly matching TRBD2 (5 bases). The V gene lost 2 bases and the J gene lost 2 bases, with 12 bases spanning the gap. Per germline, CDR1 SGHRS and CDR2 YFSETQ. The CDR3 runs 15 residues. For the CDR3, the DNA is TGCGCCAGCAGCTTCCTAGGAGGCTTCACAGATACGCAGTATTTT. Encoded protein: CASSFLGGFTDTQYF.

V and J are TRBV11-2 and TRBJ2-7; the D gene is possibly TRBD2 (5 bases). The J call may be wrong; the DNA end is better matched by TRBJ2-1. Germline V gene lookup returns CDR1 SGHAT and CDR2 FQNNGV. The CDR3 spans 15 residues. Written as DNA, the CDR3 is TGTGCCAGCACCCTTGGGAGCGCGGCTTTTTCCGAGCAGTTCTTC. Translation: CASTLGSAAFSEQFF.

As concerns this clonotype: Lacking the conserved final phenylalanine or tryptophan, this CDR3 likely reflects a read error. The rearrangement uses TRBV29-1 and TRBJ2-7, with D perhaps matching TRBD2 (5 bases). The germline V gene encodes CDR1 SQVTM and CDR2 ANQGSEA. There are 15 residues in the CDR3. The CDR3: CSATGEDKDYYEQYL. The CDR3 region has the DNA TGTAGCGCCACCGGGGAAGATAAGGATTACTACGAGCAGTACCTC.

Notes on this clonotype: Just one base apart from a much larger clone, this may be a read error. This sequence joins TRBV6-5 and TRBJ2-3; D unresolved. The CDR3 is made up of 12 amino acids. Germline V lookup: CDR1 MNHEY, CDR2 SVGAGI. V shed 9 bases and J shed 0 bases, with 7 bases lying between them. CDR3 region: CARAPSTDTQYF. In DNA form, the CDR3 reads TGTGCCAGGGCACCCAGCACAGATACGCAGTATTTT.

The chain carries TRBV11-1 and TRBJ1-1; D is unclear. There are 11 residues in the CDR3. CDR1 SGHAT and CDR2 FQDESV come from the germline V gene (reference sequence). V was trimmed by 11 bases and J by 6 bases, leaving 13 bases between them. The CDR3 bases are TGTGCCGGCACCTATAACGCTGAAGCTTTCTTT. Its translation is CAGTYNAEAFF.

A remark on this clonotype: At one boundary the junction diverges from the germline segment, which might be a read error. The chain links TRBV5-5 to TRBJ2-1; D gene ambiguous. The CDR3 totals 15 residues. From germline, CDR1 is SGHKS and CDR2 YYEKEE (reference sequence). CDR3 sequence: CASSQTLKNNNEHFF. The CDR3 bases are TGTGCCAGCAGCCAAACCCTGAAAAATAACAATGAGCACTTCTTC.

This clonotype occurred a few times. The gene calls are TRBV6-2 or TRBV6-3 and TRBJ2-7, with D possibly TRBD1 on 5 matching bases. The CDR3 has 14 amino acids. V gave up 2 bases and J gave up 5 bases, with 13 bases separating them. Germline V gene data show CDR1 as MNHEY and CDR2 as SVGEGT. The CDR3: CASSYNSGYHEQYF. The CDR3 DNA reads TGTGCCAGCAGTTACAACTCAGGGTACCACGAGCAGTACTTC.

The rearrangement uses TRBV12-3 or TRBV12-4 and TRBJ2-7, with D possibly TRBD2 on 5 matching bases. This CDR3 has 13 residues. Trimming pared 5 bases from V and 0 bases from J, leaving 8 bases between. CDR3 sequence (DNA): TGTGCCAGCAGTGGACTGAGCTCCTACGAGCAGTACTTC. Protein sequence: CASSGLSSYEQYF.

This chain uses TRBV10-2 with TRBJ2-5; TRBD1 might be the D (5 bases). Germline V CDR1 and CDR2: WSHSY, SAAADI. V was cut by 8 bases and J by 5 bases, with 12 bases left in between. The CDR3 has 12 amino acids. In DNA form, the CDR3 reads TGCGCCAGCGGGGCTAGAGAGGAGACCCAGTACTTC. This encodes CASGAREETQYF.

With regard to this clonotype: This could be a read error, since a much larger clone is one nucleotide away. The rearrangement joins TRBV6-5 to TRBJ1-3; 7 bases are a match to TRBD1. CDR3 length: 15 residues. From germline, CDR1 is MNHEY and CDR2 SVGAGI. DNA for the CDR3: TGTGCCAGCAGTTTCGGGACAGACTCTGGAAACGCCATATATTTT. This sequence encodes CASSFGTDSGNAIYF.

The rearrangement joins TRBV7-9 to TRBJ2-7, with TRBD1 identical over 7 bases. This CDR3 region has 16 residues. Germline V gives CDR1 SEHNR, CDR2 FQNEAQ (reference sequence). V lost 3 bases to trimming and J lost 3 bases; unmatched junction nucleotides: 11. CDR3 sequence reads: CASSFQQGSSGYEQYF. CDR3 DNA sequence: TGTGCCAGCAGCTTCCAACAGGGGTCTAGTGGCTACGAGCAGTACTTC. Combining the CDR3 with reference TRBV7-9 and TRBJ2-7 gives the whole variable domain DTGVSQNPRHKITKRGQNVTFRCDPISEHNRLYWYRQTLGQGPEFLTYFQNEAQLEKSRLLSDRFSAERPKGSFSTLEIQRTEQGDSAMYLCASSFQQGSSGYEQYFGPGTRLTVT.

Concerning this clonotype: A read error may account for a junction end that differs from germline. V gene TRBV7-9 combines with J gene TRBJ2-1, with 12 bases aligning to TRBD2. The germline CDR1 and CDR2 sequences are SEHNR and FQNEAQ (reference sequence). This CDR3 comprises 15 residues. CDR3 nucleotide sequence: TGTGCCAGCAGCCTAGCGGGAGGGCACTACAATGAGCAGTTCTTC. Translated, it gives CASSLAGGHYNEQFF.

This clonotype was detected many times. The chain carries TRBV4-1 and TRBJ1-1; TRBD1 agrees at 8 bases. There are 13 residues in the CDR3. Trimming took 4 bases from V and 8 from J; bases not matched to a gene: 6. CDR1 and CDR2 (germline): MGHRA, YSYEKL. CDR3 residues: CASSRGQGSEAFF. The CDR3 DNA reads as TGCGCCAGCAGCCGCGGACAGGGCTCCGAAGCTTTCTTT.

This clonotype was recorded once. One end of the junction does not line up with germline, which may come from a read error. The chain combines TRBV6-5 with TRBJ1-4; 7 nucleotides align to TRBD1. Germline V CDR1 and CDR2: MNHEY, SVGAGI. The CDR3 consists of 15 residues. This CDR3 reads CASCYSGGVGEKLFF. The CDR3 nucleotides are TGTGCCAGCTGTTACTCAGGGGGTGTGGGGGAAAAACTGTTTTTT.

The chain's CDR3 is CASSSGQEDCYTF. The CDR3 DNA reads TGTGCCAGCAGCTCCGGGCAGGAGGATTGCTACACCTTC. The V and J genes are TRBV12-3 or TRBV12-4 and TRBJ1-2; D remains unclear. Trimming stripped 6 bases from V and 9 bases from J, with 17 bases between. The CDR3 sequence is 13 residues long.

The chain is built from TRBV28 and TRBJ2-7; D not certain. With 5 bases removed from V and 2 bases from J, the gap between germline ends came to 16 bases. The CDR3 length is 15 residues. Germline V gene sequence: CDR1 MDHEN, CDR2 SYDVKM. Here the CDR3 DNA reads TGTGCCAGCAGTGCTAAAATAGGGTCCACCTACGAGCAGTACTTC. Its protein product is CASSAKIGSTYEQYF.

About this clonotype: A much more abundant neighbour one base away suggests this may be a read error. The rearrangement uses TRBV29-1 and TRBJ2-7; perhaps TRBD2 as D (5 bases). The CDR3 has 12 amino acids. The germline CDR1 and CDR2 sequences are SQVTM and ANQGSEA. Written as DNA, the CDR3 is TGCAACTGTCGGGAAAACTCCTACGAGCAGTACTTC. This codes for CNCRENSYEQYF.

This clonotype was recorded at least ten times. The chain combines TRBV6-5 with TRBJ1-2; D gene unclear. V lost 5 bases and J 5 bases, leaving 9 bases between the germline ends. Per germline, CDR1 MNHEY and CDR2 SVGAGI. CDR3 length: 12 amino acids. CDR3 sequence (DNA): TGTGCCAGCAGTGCCGTAGAATATGGCTACACCTTC. It translates to CASSAVEYGYTF.

This clonotype turned up a few times. The chain carries TRBV7-9 and TRBJ1-1, with D tentatively TRBD1 (5 bases). The CDR3 is made up of 13 amino acids. Deletions cut 5 bases from V and 7 bases from J, with 14 bases between. Germline-derived CDR1 and CDR2 are SEHNR and FQNEAQ (reference sequence). CDR3 nucleotides: TGTGCCAGCAGCCCGACGATTGGGGGTGAAGCTTTCTTT. Encoded protein: CASSPTIGGEAFF.

This clonotype was found a few times. The V and J genes are TRBV6-5 and TRBJ1-1; no reliable D call. Germline loops: CDR1 MNHEY, CDR2 SVGAGI. CDR3 length: 14 residues. V was trimmed by 2 bases and J by 0 bases, leaving 7 bases between them. Written as DNA, the CDR3 is TGTGCCAGCAGTTACAGACCATTGAACACTGAAGCTTTCTTT. Protein sequence: CASSYRPLNTEAFF.

The chain combines TRBV6-5 with TRBJ1-1; weak D call: TRBD1 (5 bases). CDR1 and CDR2 (germline): MNHEY, SVGAGI. The CDR3 is 16 amino acids. V dropped 0 bases and J dropped 1 base, with 12 bases sitting between them. Written as DNA, the CDR3 is TGTGCCAGCAGTTACTCGACGCGGGACGGGAACACTGAAGCTTTCTTT. It is translated as CASSYSTRDGNTEAFF.

With regard to this clonotype: A single base separates this from a much larger clone, so it may be a read error. V usage is TRBV6-1 and J usage is TRBJ2-7; D is unclear. Germline V lookup: CDR1 MNHNS, CDR2 SASEGT. CDR3 length equals 13 residues. V lost 4 bases to trimming and J lost 1 base, with 8 bases between them. Here the CDR3 DNA reads TGTGCCAGCAGTGCCAGACCATCCTACGAGCAGTACTTC. Its translation: CASSARPSYEQYF.

The chain carries TRBV6-5 and TRBJ1-1; D not resolved. V was pared by 0 bases and J by 5 bases, with 13 bases between. The CDR3 runs 15 residues. The germline gives CDR1 MNHEY, CDR2 SVGAGI. CDR3 nucleotides: TGTGCCAGCAGTTACTCTGCGGGTTCGTGGACTGAAGCTTTCTTT. It yields the protein CASSYSAGSWTEAFF.

The J gene is TRBJ2-5, the V gene TRBV5-4; D is possibly TRBD1 (7 bases). Deletions cut 7 bases from V and 3 bases from J, with 16 bases between. Germline V gene lookup returns CDR1 SGHNT and CDR2 YYREEE (reference sequence). The CDR3 extends over 14 amino acids. The chain's CDR3 is CASGSTGEEETQYF. The CDR3 nucleotides read TGTGCCAGCGGCTCCACAGGGGAGGAAGAGACCCAGTACTTC. Supplemented by reference TRBV5-4 and TRBJ2-5, the full variable domain reads ETGVTQSPTHLIKTRGQQVTLRCSSQSGHNTVSWYQQALGQGPQFIFQYYREEENGRGNFPPRFSGLQFPNYSSELNVNALELDDSALYLCASGSTGEEETQYFGPGTRLLVL.

As concerns this clonotype: This may be a read error: a much more frequent sequence differs by one nucleotide. V and J are TRBV12-3 or TRBV12-4 and TRBJ1-2; 9 positions match TRBD1. The CDR3 is made up of 15 amino acids. In DNA, the CDR3 is TGTGCCAACAGTGCCCCGGGACAGGGAAGGGGAGGCTACACCTTC. Protein product: CANSAPGQGRGGYTF.

Comment on this clonotype: A read error may produce the germline difference seen at one junction end. The chain couples TRBV6-6 to TRBJ2-7; TRBD2 matches at 9 bases. The CDR3 loop spans 16 amino acids. CDR1 MNHNY and CDR2 SVGAGI come from the germline V gene (reference sequence). CDR3 sequence: CVSWSSGSSGSYEQYF. CDR3 DNA: TGTGTCAGCTGGTCATCGGGGAGTAGCGGGAGTTACGAGCAGTACTTC.

Points on this clonotype: A much larger clone differs from this one at a single base, so this may be a read error. The CDR3 carries no conserved terminal phenylalanine or tryptophan, so it likely arises from a read error. The V call is TRBV12-3 or TRBV12-4, the J call TRBJ1-2; TRBD1 is a possible D gene (6 bases). The CDR3 is 13 amino acids. V lost 7 bases and J lost 6, with 15 bases in between. As DNA, the CDR3 is TGTGCCAGCAAAACAGGGCCGATACATGGCTACACCTCC. It specifies CASKTGPIHGYTS.

Comment on this clonotype: The CDR3 ends on some other residue instead of the conserved phenylalanine or tryptophan, so this is likely a read error. This sequence joins TRBV29-1 and TRBJ2-2, with D perhaps assigned TRBD1 or TRBD2 (5 bases each). The CDR3 runs 14 residues. The germline gives CDR1 SQVTM, CDR2 ANQGSEA. V was pared by 3 bases and J by 4 bases, with 12 bases between. Here the CDR3 DNA reads TGCAGCGTTGATTCGGGGCGGCCCACCGGGGAGCTGTTTTAT. As protein: CSVDSGRPTGELFY.